What follows are 3 T cell receptor beta chains derived from one specimen sequenced in a study of shared clonotypes between healthy human individuals. The method was immunoSEQ multiplex PCR; TCRdb's version includes in-frame clones alone and lacks a portion of them. The sample carries 1,500,000 or so clones, roughly 96% recorded once. Sequenced sample: naive CD4+ T cells sorted from blood. The subset denotes: CD45RA+ positively selected. The receptor source for this set is a man aged 25-45 years in good health.

The V call is TRBV27, the J call TRBJ2-1; TRBD1 might be the D (5 bases). Germline CDR1 reads MNHEY; CDR2 reads SMNVEV (reference sequence). V was cut by 5 bases and J by 5 bases, with 7 bases left in between. This CDR3 region has 12 residues. The CDR3 loop is CASSRTNNEQFF. The CDR3 coding sequence is TGTGCCAGCAGTCGGACAAACAATGAGCAGTTCTTC.

The V call is TRBV10-2, the J call TRBJ1-4, with D possibly TRBD1 on 5 matching bases. The CDR3 has 15 residues. Per the germline V gene, CDR1 is WSHSY and CDR2 is SAAADI. Between the trimmed V and J ends, which lost 2 bases and 8 bases, there was a span of 15 bases. DNA for the CDR3: TGCGCCAGCAGTGAGCGACAGCCGCGGGAAGAAAAACTGTTTTTT. Amino acids: CASSERQPREEKLFF.

This clone was picked up one time. The rearrangement uses TRBV29-1 and TRBJ2-4; TRBD1 agrees at 8 bases. CDR1 SQVTM and CDR2 ANQGSEA come from the germline V gene. V lost 4 bases, J lost 3 bases, and 8 bases stayed unmatched. This CDR3 contains 15 residues. CDR3 nucleotides: TGCAGCGTTGTGGCCCCGACAGGGGTCAAAAACATTCAGTACTTC. Translating it yields CSVVAPTGVKNIQYF.